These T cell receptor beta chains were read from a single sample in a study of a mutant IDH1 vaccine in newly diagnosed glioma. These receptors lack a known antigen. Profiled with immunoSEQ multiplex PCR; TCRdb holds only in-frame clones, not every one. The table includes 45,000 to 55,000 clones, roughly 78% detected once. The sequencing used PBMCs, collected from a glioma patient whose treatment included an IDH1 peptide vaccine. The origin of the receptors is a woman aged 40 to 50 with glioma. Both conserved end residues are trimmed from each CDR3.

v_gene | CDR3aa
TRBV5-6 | ASSLVQGNSPLH
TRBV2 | ASRPGLHHYEQY
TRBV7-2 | ASSAGEGRADTIY
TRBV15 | ATSRGTGYGGYT
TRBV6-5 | ASSYSSTSGYEQY
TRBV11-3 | ASSLDLAGYNEQF
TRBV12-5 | ASVAGGDRVHEQY
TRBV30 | AWTSGQGLSEKLF
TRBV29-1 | SAGEGMDYGYT
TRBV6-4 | ASSDSGANVLT
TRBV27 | ASSFSTGSGEKLF
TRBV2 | ASSGGQGDEKLF
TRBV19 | ASSMGQGNTEAF
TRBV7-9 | ASSLAFGGARGYT
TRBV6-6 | AASLADTEAF
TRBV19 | ASSIGTGSHEQY
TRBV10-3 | AISEFSGTGSYEQY
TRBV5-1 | ASSLAGGISGNTIY
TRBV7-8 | ASSLLAREGSGYT
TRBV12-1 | ASSATRTGPLLEGYT
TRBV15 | ATSRSPGLNNEKLF
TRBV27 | ASSFVRLAGDTQY